The clone carrying this T cell receptor beta chain was counted ten times or more. Its matching antigen is unknown. This sample stems from a study of T cells in Graves' hyperthyroidism and ophthalmopathy. Diagnostic decisions used clinical symptoms, serum thyroxine and TRAb, thyroid ultrasound and orbital computed tomography. The PBMCs were taken from more than 8 ml of fresh peripheral blood. The TCR beta CDR3 regions underwent amplification using RNA transcripts as the source. The TCR CDR3 was amplified in a first-round RT-PCR using the HTBI primer set. One entry per CDR3 protein, called by TCRdb with MiXCR from the multiplex PCR reads. The table has roughly 350,000 distinct CDR3 sequences, approximately 14% seen once. General study results and limits: A median about 7 months before onset, the model predicted ophthalmopathy. Most expanded thyroid clonotypes above 0.001 also appeared in blood.

In germline, CDR1 is GTSNPN, CDR2 SVGIG (reference sequence). The CDR3 has 15 residues. V lost 1 base, J lost 4 bases, and 14 bases lay in between. The J gene is TRBJ1-3, the V gene TRBV30, with TRBD1 as a possible D gene (6 bases). This clonotype was sampled from a woman aged 25 to 39 with Graves' ophthalmopathy. Source material: blood. Here the CDR3 DNA reads TGTGCCTGGAGTGCCCCTACAGGGTTCGGAAACACCATATATTTT. Protein sequence: CAWSAPTGFGNTIYF. The full variable domain, its missing parts supplied by reference TRBV30 and TRBJ1-3, is SQTIHQWPATLVQPVGSPLSLECTVEGTSNPNLYWYRQAAGRGLQLLFYSVGIGQISSEVPQNLSASRPQDRQFILSSKKLLLSDSGFYLCAWSAPTGFGNTIYFGEGSWLTVV.